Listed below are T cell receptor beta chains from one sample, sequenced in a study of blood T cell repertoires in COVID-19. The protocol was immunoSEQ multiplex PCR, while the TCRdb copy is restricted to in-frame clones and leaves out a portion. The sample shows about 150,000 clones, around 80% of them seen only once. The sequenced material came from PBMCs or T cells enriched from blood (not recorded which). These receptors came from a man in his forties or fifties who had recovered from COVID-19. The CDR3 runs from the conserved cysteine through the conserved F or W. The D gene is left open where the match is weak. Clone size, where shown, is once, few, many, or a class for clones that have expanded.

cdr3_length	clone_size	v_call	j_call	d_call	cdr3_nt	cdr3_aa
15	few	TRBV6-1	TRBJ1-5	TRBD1	TGTGCCAGCAGTGAATCCGGGACAGGGTTTCAGCCCCAGCATTTT	CASSESGTGFQPQHF
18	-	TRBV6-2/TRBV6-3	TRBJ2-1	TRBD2	TGTGCCAGCAGTTACTCGAACGAGCTAGCGGGCTCCTACAATGAGCAGTTCTTC	CASSYSNELAGSYNEQFF
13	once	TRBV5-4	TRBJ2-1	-	TGTGCCAGCAGCGGACCGGGGGAGCATGAGCAGTTCTTC	CASSGPGEHEQFF
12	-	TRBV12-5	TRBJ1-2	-	TGTGCTAGTGCCCAGACTAACTATGGCTACACCTTC	CASAQTNYGYTF
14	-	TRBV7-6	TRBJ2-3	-	TGTGCCAGCAGCTTCTACGGGGGCACAGATACGCAGTATTTT	CASSFYGGTDTQYF
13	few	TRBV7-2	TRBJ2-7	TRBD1	TGTGCCAGCAGCCGATACAGGGGAGACGAGCAGTACTTC	CASSRYRGDEQYF
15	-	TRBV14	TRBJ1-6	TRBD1	TGTGCCAGCAGCCGAGCCGGGACAGGGACTTCACCCCTCCACTTT	CASSRAGTGTSPLHF
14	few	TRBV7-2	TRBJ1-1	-	TGTGCCAGCAGCTTTACAGGGATGAACACTGAAGCTTTCTTT	CASSFTGMNTEAFF
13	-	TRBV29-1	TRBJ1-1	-	TGCAGCGTTGAACTCGACAGAGTTACTGAAGCTTTCTTT	CSVELDRVTEAFF
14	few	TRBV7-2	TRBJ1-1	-	TGTGCCAGCAGCTTAAGCCTAAATCAGGGTGAAGCTTTCTTT	CASSLSLNQGEAFF
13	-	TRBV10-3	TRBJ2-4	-	TGTGCCATCAGTGATCAGGAAAAAAACATTCAGTACTTC	CAISDQEKNIQYF
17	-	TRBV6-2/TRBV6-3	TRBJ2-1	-	TGTGCCAGCAGTTCCCGCGGACAGTCCCCTAATTACAATGAGCAGTTCTTC	CASSSRGQSPNYNEQFF
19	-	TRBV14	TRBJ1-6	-	TGTGCCAGCAGCCAAGTTTGGCCCCCTCGAGACCCTAGAAATTCACCCCTCCACTTT	CASSQVWPPRDPRNSPLHF
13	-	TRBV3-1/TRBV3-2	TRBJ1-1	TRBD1	TGTGCCAGCAGCTTGGGGCAGGGGGTTGAAGCTTTCTTT	CASSLGQGVEAFF
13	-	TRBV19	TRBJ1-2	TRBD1	TGTGCCAGTAGTTTGGACAGGGGATATGGCTACACCTTC	CASSLDRGYGYTF
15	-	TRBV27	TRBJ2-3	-	TGTGCCAGCAGTCCGACATACTGGACAGAGGATACGCAGTATTTT	CASSPTYWTEDTQYF
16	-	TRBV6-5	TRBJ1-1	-	TGTGCCAGCAGTTACTCTCAAGGCAGGATGAACACTGAAGCTTTCTTT	CASSYSQGRMNTEAFF
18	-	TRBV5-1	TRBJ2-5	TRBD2	TGCGCCAGCAGCCTCGGACTAGCGGGGGACCCGTACCAAGAGACCCAGTACTTC	CASSLGLAGDPYQETQYF
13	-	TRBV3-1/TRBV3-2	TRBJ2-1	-	TGTGCCAGCAGCCGCCTTGGGGCTGATGAGCAGTTCTTC	CASSRLGADEQFF
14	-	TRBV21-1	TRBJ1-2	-	TGTGCCAGCAGCGGTCAGAAATCTAACTATGGCTACACCTTC	CASSGQKSNYGYTF
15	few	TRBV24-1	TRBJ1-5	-	TGTGCCACCAGTGATTTGGGGGGGGGCGGGCAGCCCCAGCATTTT	CATSDLGGGGQPQHF
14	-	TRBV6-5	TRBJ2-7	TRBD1	TGTGCCAGCAGTTACGACAGGGGGCGGGCCGAGCAGTACTTC	CASSYDRGRAEQYF
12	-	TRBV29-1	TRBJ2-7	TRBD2	TGCAGCGTTGGGGAGGGCTCCTACGAGCAGTACTTC	CSVGEGSYEQYF
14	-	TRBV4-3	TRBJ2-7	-	TGCGCCAGCAGCCAAGAGGTGAGCTCCTACGAGCAGTACTTC	CASSQEVSSYEQYF
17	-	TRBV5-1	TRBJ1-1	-	TGCGCCAGCAGCCGGGAGGTTAGGGGTTGGATGAACACTGAAGCTTTCTTT	CASSREVRGWMNTEAFF
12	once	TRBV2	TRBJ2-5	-	TGTGCCAGCAGTACAGGGATGGAGACCCAGTACTTC	CASSTGMETQYF
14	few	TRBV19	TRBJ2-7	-	TGTGCCAGTAGTATCTCAGCGGTCGGCTACGAGCAGTACTTC	CASSISAVGYEQYF
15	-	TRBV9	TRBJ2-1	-	TGTGCCAGCAGCGTAGCGGCGGATCCACACAATGAGCAGTTCTTC	CASSVAADPHNEQFF
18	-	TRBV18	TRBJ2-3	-	TGTGCCAGCTCCCGGGACATCCCCATCAAGGGAAGCACAGATACGCAGTATTTT	CASSRDIPIKGSTDTQYF
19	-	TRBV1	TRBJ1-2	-	TGCACCAGCAGCCAAGATGAGCCGGGGACAGGGGGCGCAACCGGTGGCTACACCTTC	CTSSQDEPGTGGATGGYTF
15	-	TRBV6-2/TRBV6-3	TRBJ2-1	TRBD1	TGTGCCAGCAGTTACTCTACGACAGGGGCCCATGAGCAGTTCTTC	CASSYSTTGAHEQFF
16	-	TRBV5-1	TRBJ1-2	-	TGCGCCAGCAGCCCCCCGGCCCCTCTGACAGTCTATGGCTACACCTTC	CASSPPAPLTVYGYTF
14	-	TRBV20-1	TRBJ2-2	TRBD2	TGCAGTGCTAGTCAGCGGGGGTACACCGGGGAGCTGTTTTTT	CSASQRGYTGELFF
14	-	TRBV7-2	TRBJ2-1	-	TGTGCCAGCAGCTTAGAGAGGGCCACGAGGGAGCAGTTCTTC	CASSLERATREQFF
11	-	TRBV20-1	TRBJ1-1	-	TGCAGTGCTAGCGGGGGAATGGGTGCTTTCTTT	CSASGGMGAFF
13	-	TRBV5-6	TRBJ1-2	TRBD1	TGTGCCAGCAGCGCGACAGGGGAGAATGGCTACACCTTC	CASSATGENGYTF
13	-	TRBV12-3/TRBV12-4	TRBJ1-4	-	TGTGCCAGCCGGACAGAGAATAATGAAAAACTGTTTTTT	CASRTENNEKLFF